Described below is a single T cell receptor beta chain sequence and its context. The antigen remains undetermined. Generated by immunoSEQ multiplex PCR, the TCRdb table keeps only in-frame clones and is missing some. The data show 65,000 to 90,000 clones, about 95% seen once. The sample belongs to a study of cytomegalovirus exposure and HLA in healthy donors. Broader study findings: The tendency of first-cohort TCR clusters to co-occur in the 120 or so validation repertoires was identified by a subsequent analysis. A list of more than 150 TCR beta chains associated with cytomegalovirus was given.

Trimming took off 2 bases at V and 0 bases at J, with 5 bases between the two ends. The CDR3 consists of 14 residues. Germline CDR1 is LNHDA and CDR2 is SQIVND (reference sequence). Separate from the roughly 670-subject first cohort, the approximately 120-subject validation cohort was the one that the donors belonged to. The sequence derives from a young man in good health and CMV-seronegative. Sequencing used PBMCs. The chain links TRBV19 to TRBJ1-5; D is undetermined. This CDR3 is CASSIFGSNQPQHF. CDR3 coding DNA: TGTGCCAGTAGTATATTCGGTAGCAATCAGCCCCAGCATTTT.